One and the same sample provided the 29 T cell receptor beta chains below, sequenced in a study of blood T cell repertoires in COVID-19. The protocol was immunoSEQ multiplex PCR, while the TCRdb copy is restricted to in-frame clones and leaves out a portion. Among roughly 76,000 clones listed, around 86% were seen once. Sequenced material: peripheral blood. The source is a woman older than 75 with active or convalescent COVID-19.

The V call is TRBV4-1, the J call TRBJ2-2; D might be TRBD1 (6 bases). Trimming pared 5 bases from V and 0 bases from J, leaving 13 bases between. From germline, CDR1 is MGHRA and CDR2 YSYEKL. The length of the CDR3 is 16 residues. The CDR3 sequence is CASSTIRDTNTGELFF. In DNA form, the CDR3 reads TGCGCCAGCAGCACAATCCGGGACACGAACACCGGGGAGCTGTTTTTT.

The V and J genes are TRBV29-1 and TRBJ2-7, with D uncertain. V was cut by 6 bases and J by 4 bases, with 10 bases left in between. The CDR3 has 11 residues. Germline-derived CDR1 and CDR2 are SQVTM and ANQGSEA. The chain's CDR3 is CSVTSTYEQYF. The CDR3 DNA reads TGCAGCGTCACGTCCACTTACGAGCAGTACTTC.

The gene calls are TRBV5-1 and TRBJ1-1; TRBD1 is a possible D gene (6 bases). Trimming left V 1 base short and J 1 base short, with 11 bases between. The CDR3 extends over 15 amino acids. CDR1 is SGHRS and CDR2 is YFSETQ in the germline V gene. The CDR3 nucleotides read TGCGCCAGCAGCTTGACGGGACATCGGAACACTGAAGCTTTCTTT. Amino acid sequence: CASSLTGHRNTEAFF.

This chain connects TRBV30 to TRBJ1-3; the D gene is possibly TRBD1 (6 bases). Germline assignment: CDR1 GTSNPN and CDR2 SVGIG (reference sequence). Deletions cut 3 bases from V and 0 bases from J, with 9 bases between. The CDR3 has 14 amino acids. CDR3 in amino acids: CAWRTGSSGNTIYF. DNA for the CDR3: TGTGCCTGGAGAACAGGGAGCTCTGGAAACACCATATATTTT.

V usage is TRBV24-1 and J usage is TRBJ1-1, with D possibly matching TRBD1 (6 bases). V was pared by 3 bases and J by 1 base, with 17 bases between. CDR3 size: 17 residues. The germline V gene encodes CDR1 KGHDR and CDR2 SFDVKD. The CDR3 DNA sequence: TGTGCCACCAGTGATACCCCGGGGGGGGCAGGGAACACTGAAGCTTTCTTT. Protein: CATSDTPGGAGNTEAFF.

The rearrangement joins TRBV5-6 to TRBJ1-5; perhaps TRBD1 as D (5 bases). With 4 bases removed from V and 1 base from J, the gap between germline ends came to 15 bases. The CDR3 contains 16 residues. The V gene's germline CDR1 is SGHDT and CDR2 YYEEEE. CDR3 coding DNA: TGTGCCAGCAGCGCCCTGGGGCGGGAAAGCAATCAGCCCCAGCATTTT. It translates to CASSALGRESNQPQHF.

This clone was detected once. This chain joins TRBV5-1 and TRBJ1-2, with 10 bases aligning to TRBD1. The CDR3 contains 16 residues. V shed 3 bases, J shed 3 bases, and the junction held 8 bases outside the gene matches. From germline, CDR1 is SGHRS and CDR2 YFSETQ. This chain's CDR3 is CASSSRDRGSDYGYTF. The CDR3 DNA reads TGCGCCAGCAGCTCCCGGGACAGGGGATCGGACTATGGCTACACCTTC.

The chain carries TRBV28 and TRBJ1-1; maybe TRBD1 (5 bases). Germline lookup yields CDR1 MDHEN and CDR2 SYDVKM. The CDR3 is 14 residues long. Trimming took off 4 bases at V and 4 bases at J, with 13 bases between the two ends. The CDR3 sequence is CASSYAPRGTEAFF. CDR3 coding DNA: TGTGCCAGCAGTTACGCCCCAAGGGGCACTGAAGCTTTCTTT.

This chain uses TRBV6-1 with TRBJ2-3; perhaps TRBD2 as D (6 bases). Germline V gene lookup returns CDR1 MNHNS and CDR2 SASEGT. The CDR3 contains 13 residues. Trimming pared 3 bases from V and 3 bases from J, leaving 7 bases between. DNA of the CDR3: TGTGCCAGCAGTGAGGCGGGGACAGATACGCAGTATTTT. Its protein product is CASSEAGTDTQYF.

This rearrangement joins TRBV28 to TRBJ1-1; 11 bases map to TRBD1. CDR3 size: 15 residues. The J segment lost 4 bases and the V segment lost 1 base, leaving 2 bases of the junction unmatched. Germline CDR1 and CDR2: MDHEN and SYDVKM. This CDR3 reads CASSLLGTGGTEAFF. CDR3 DNA: TGTGCCAGCAGTTTATTGGGGACAGGGGGCACTGAAGCTTTCTTT.

The gene calls are TRBV5-1 and TRBJ1-3, with D hard to call. With 3 bases removed from V and 1 base from J, the gap between germline ends came to 11 bases. CDR1 is SGHRS and CDR2 is YFSETQ in the germline V gene. This CDR3 is 15 amino acids long. The CDR3 DNA reads as TGCGCCAGCAGCTCATCGACATTTTCTGGAAACACCATATATTTT. Its protein is CASSSSTFSGNTIYF.

This clone was observed once. The CDR3, as DNA: TGCGCCAGCAGCCCACTAGCGGGGACGTTTAAGACCCAGTACTTC. The encoded protein is CASSPLAGTFKTQYF. The J gene is TRBJ2-5, the V gene TRBV5-1; 10 nucleotides match TRBD2. There are 15 residues in the CDR3. V was pared by 4 bases and J by 6 bases, with 9 bases of the junction left unmatched. Germline CDR1 is SGHRS and CDR2 is YFSETQ. The full variable domain, its missing parts supplied by reference TRBV5-1 and TRBJ2-5, is KAGVTQTPRYLIKTRGQQVTLSCSPISGHRSVSWYQQTPGQGLQFLFEYFSETQRNKGNFPGRFSGRQFSNSRSEMNVSTLELGDSALYLCASSPLAGTFKTQYFGPGTRLLVL.

The chain recombines TRBV2 with TRBJ1-2; D not certain. V gave up 2 bases and J gave up 0 bases, with 16 bases separating them. CDR1 and CDR2 from the germline V gene are SNHLY and FYNNEI. The CDR3 runs to 17 residues. This CDR3 reads CASSEKWGGYPNYGYTF. DNA for the CDR3: TGTGCCAGCAGTGAAAAATGGGGAGGCTATCCTAACTATGGCTACACCTTC.

The V and J genes are TRBV29-1 and TRBJ1-1, with 7 bases aligning to TRBD1. V was clipped by 6 bases and J by 4 bases; unmatched bases: 5. Germline V gene sequence: CDR1 SQVTM, CDR2 ANQGSEA. The CDR3 extends over 12 amino acids. DNA of the CDR3: TGCAGCGTGGACAGGTTTGGCACTGAAGCTTTCTTT. Its protein product is CSVDRFGTEAFF.

V is TRBV3-1 (or the pseudogene TRBV3-2) and J is TRBJ2-5, with D possibly TRBD2 on 7 matching bases. CDR3 length: 18 amino acids. Germline CDR1 and CDR2: LGHDT and YNNKEL (reference sequence). V was cut by 1 base and J by 1 base, with 19 bases left in between. CDR3 sequence reads: CASSQALSGGGTQETQYF. CDR3 DNA: TGTGCCAGCAGCCAAGCTCTTTCCGGCGGGGGCACCCAAGAGACCCAGTACTTC.

The J gene is TRBJ1-2, the V gene TRBV6-5; D ambiguous. Germline V gene lookup returns CDR1 MNHEY and CDR2 SVGAGI. The germline V and J ends were trimmed by 5 bases and 0 bases, with 13 bases remaining between them. The CDR3 is made up of 15 amino acids. The CDR3 sequence is CASSLQTLANYGYTF. The CDR3 DNA sequence: TGTGCCAGCAGTCTCCAGACTCTAGCTAACTATGGCTACACCTTC.

V gene TRBV29-1 combines with J gene TRBJ2-3, with D unclear. Trimming cost V 0 bases and J 5 bases, with 6 bases left between them. Per the germline V gene, CDR1 is SQVTM and CDR2 is ANQGSEA. CDR3 length: 12 residues. The CDR3 sequence: CSVEDPGDTQYF. For the CDR3, the DNA is TGCAGCGTTGAAGATCCGGGAGATACGCAGTATTTT.

The chain uses TRBV12-3 or TRBV12-4 and TRBJ1-2, with D maybe TRBD1 (5 bases). This CDR3 has 13 amino acids. V gave up 3 bases and J gave up 5 bases, with 10 bases separating them. The CDR3 DNA follows: TGTGCCAGCAGTTTGGGGGGGGAGTATGGCTACACCTTC. It is translated as CASSLGGEYGYTF.

V gene TRBV30 combines with J gene TRBJ1-6, with 8 nucleotides matching TRBD1. With 3 bases clipped from V and 10 bases from J, the junction kept 5 bases outside the gene matches. The length of the CDR3 is 13 residues. Germline CDR1 GTSNPN, CDR2 SVGIG (reference sequence). The CDR3 DNA reads as TGTGCCTGGAGGGACAGGGAGATGTCACCCCTCCACTTT. Protein: CAWRDREMSPLHF.

The rearrangement links TRBV7-2 to TRBJ1-2; 9 bases are a match to TRBD1. The CDR3 has 16 residues. V was clipped by 1 base and J by 5 bases; unmatched bases: 8. CDR1 is SGHTA, CDR2 FQGNSA, per germline. The CDR3 sequence is CASSLDPGQGRYGYTF. In nucleotides, the CDR3 is TGTGCCAGCAGCTTAGATCCGGGACAGGGAAGGTATGGCTACACCTTC.

The chain uses TRBV7-8 and TRBJ2-7; no clear D gene. The CDR3 has 14 residues. Trimming removed 5 bases from V and 6 bases from J, with 17 bases in between. CDR1 SGHVS and CDR2 FQNEAQ come from the germline V gene. CDR3 protein: CASSPGIADFEQYF. The CDR3, as DNA: TGTGCCAGCAGCCCGGGTATCGCTGACTTCGAGCAGTACTTC.

V is TRBV4-3 and J is TRBJ1-3; D possibly corresponds to TRBD1 (6 bases). The germline V gene encodes CDR1 LGHNA and CDR2 YSLEER. The V end lost 1 base, the J end lost 4 bases, and 11 bases lay between the germline ends. CDR3 length: 15 amino acids. CDR3 region: CASSQATGWGNTIYF. CDR3 sequence (DNA): TGCGCCAGCAGCCAAGCCACAGGGTGGGGAAACACCATATATTTT.

The chain carries TRBV6-6 and TRBJ1-4; maybe TRBD1 (5 bases). CDR3 length: 14 residues. The V end lost 7 bases, the J end lost 4 bases, and 13 bases lay between the germline ends. The germline V gene encodes CDR1 MNHNY and CDR2 SVGAGI (reference sequence). The CDR3 reads CASTLGQDNEKLFF. In DNA, the CDR3 is TGTGCCAGCACCCTGGGGCAAGATAATGAAAAACTGTTTTTT.

This rearrangement joins TRBV5-4 to TRBJ2-5; 7 nucleotides line up with TRBD2. The V gene's germline CDR1 is SGHNT and CDR2 YYREEE (reference sequence). Unmatched junction bases numbered 13, after V lost 3 bases and J lost 5 bases. The CDR3 loop spans 16 amino acids. The CDR3 region is CASSWAGGGGGETQYF. The CDR3 region has the DNA TGTGCCAGCAGCTGGGCAGGTGGCGGGGGAGGCGAGACCCAGTACTTC.

The CDR3 nucleotides are TGTGCCAGCAGCTTTAGGTTAGGGGGGGATTCCTACAATGAGCAGTTCTTC. Protein sequence: CASSFRLGGDSYNEQFF. This chain joins TRBV7-9 and TRBJ2-1; D may be TRBD2 (7 bases). The germline gives CDR1 SEHNR, CDR2 FQNEAQ (reference sequence). Trimming cost V 3 bases and J 1 base, with 16 bases left between them. The length of the CDR3 is 17 residues.

The CDR3 protein is CASSIQTGYEQYF. CDR3 DNA: TGTGCCAGTAGTATACAGACAGGCTACGAGCAGTACTTC. J is TRBJ2-7 and V is TRBV19; a possible D gene is TRBD1 (6 bases). The V and J ends lost 2 bases and 3 bases respectively, with 8 bases between them. The length of the CDR3 is 13 residues. Germline CDR1 is LNHDA and CDR2 is SQIVND (reference sequence).

J is TRBJ2-3 and V is TRBV19; 8 positions agree with TRBD2. V shed 6 bases and J 2 bases; nucleotides not matched to a gene: 4. Looked up from germline, CDR1 is LNHDA and CDR2 is SQIVND (reference sequence). The CDR3 extends over 14 amino acids. The CDR3 nucleotides read TGTGCCAGTAGGCCGGGGGGGTTCACAGATACGCAGTATTTT. Its protein is CASRPGGFTDTQYF.

The chain links TRBV7-3 to TRBJ2-1; 12 positions match TRBD2. There are 14 residues in the CDR3. The J segment lost 7 bases and the V segment lost 2 bases, leaving 0 bases of the junction unmatched. Germline CDR1 reads SGHTA; CDR2 reads FQGTGA. CDR3 residues: CASSLLAGGNEQFF. The DNA for the CDR3 is TGTGCCAGCAGCTTACTAGCGGGGGGGAATGAGCAGTTCTTC. The whole variable domain, remainder taken from reference TRBV7-3 and TRBJ2-1, is GAGVSQTPSNKVTEKGKYVELRCDPISGHTALYWYRQSLGQGPEFLIYFQGTGAADDSGLPNDRFFAVRPEGSVSTLKIQRTERGDSAVYLCASSLLAGGNEQFFGPGTRLTVL.

This sequence joins TRBV9 and TRBJ2-3; perhaps TRBD1 as D (6 bases). This CDR3 has 16 residues. In germline, CDR1 is SGDLS, CDR2 YYNGEE. V dropped 0 bases and J dropped 2 bases, with 13 bases sitting between them. The CDR3 DNA sequence: TGTGCCAGCAGCGTAGGCTTCAGGGGAACCACAGATACGCAGTATTTT. Protein: CASSVGFRGTTDTQYF.